This T cell receptor beta chain is from a study of CD8+ T cells in alopecia areata. On this clone: Its antigen is unknown.

Broader study findings: In lesional scalp, particularly from alopecia totalis/universalis, clonality was higher than in normal scalp. Sequenced scalp T cells also include alphabeta T cells resident in normal skin.

As the sequencing template, cDNA was produced by extracting RNA and reverse transcribing it. The protocol was immunoSEQ multiplex PCR, while the TCRdb copy is restricted to in-frame clones and leaves out a portion. The sample has 200,000 to 250,000 clones, roughly 57% seen once; the top ten hold approximately 0.44%. V shed 8 bases, J shed 2 bases, and the junction held 17 bases outside the gene matches. CDR1 SNHLY and CDR2 FYNNEI come from the germline V gene. This CDR3 region has 17 residues. This TCR was recovered from a human donor with alopecia areata. Sequences were derived from CD4+ T cells sorted from blood, sampled at week 0. This chain connects TRBV2 to TRBJ1-1; the match to TRBD1 covers 7 bases. CDR3 coding DNA: TGTGCCAGCCCTCAGGCGACAGGGAATTCCTTAAACACTGAAGCTTTCTTT. Amino acid sequence: CASPQATGNSLNTEAFF.